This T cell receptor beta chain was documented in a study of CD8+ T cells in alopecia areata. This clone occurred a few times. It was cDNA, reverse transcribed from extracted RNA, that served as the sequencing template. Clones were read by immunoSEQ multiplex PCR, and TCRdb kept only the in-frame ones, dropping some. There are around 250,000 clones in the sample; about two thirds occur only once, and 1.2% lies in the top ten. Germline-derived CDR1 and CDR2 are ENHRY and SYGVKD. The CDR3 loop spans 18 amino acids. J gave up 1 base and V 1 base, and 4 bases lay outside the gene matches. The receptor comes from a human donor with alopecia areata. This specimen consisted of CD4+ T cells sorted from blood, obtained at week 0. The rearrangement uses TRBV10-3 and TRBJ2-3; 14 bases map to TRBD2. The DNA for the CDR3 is TGTGCCATCAGTGAGTTTGGGACTAGCGGGGGACGCACAGATACGCAGTATTTT. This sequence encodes CAISEFGTSGGRTDTQYF.